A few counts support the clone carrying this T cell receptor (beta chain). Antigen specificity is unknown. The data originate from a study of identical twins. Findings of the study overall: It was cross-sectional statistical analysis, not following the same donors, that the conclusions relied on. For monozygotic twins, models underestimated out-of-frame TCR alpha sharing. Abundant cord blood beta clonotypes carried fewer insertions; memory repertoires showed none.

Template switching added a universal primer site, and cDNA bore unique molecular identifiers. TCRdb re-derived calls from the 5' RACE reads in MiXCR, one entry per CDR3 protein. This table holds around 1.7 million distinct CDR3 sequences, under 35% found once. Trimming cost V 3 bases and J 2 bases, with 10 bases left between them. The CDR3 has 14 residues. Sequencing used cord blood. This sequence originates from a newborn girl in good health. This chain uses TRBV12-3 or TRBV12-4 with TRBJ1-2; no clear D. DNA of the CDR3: TGTGCCAGCAGTTTTGGCACATTAAACTATGGCTACACCTTC. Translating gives CASSFGTLNYGYTF.